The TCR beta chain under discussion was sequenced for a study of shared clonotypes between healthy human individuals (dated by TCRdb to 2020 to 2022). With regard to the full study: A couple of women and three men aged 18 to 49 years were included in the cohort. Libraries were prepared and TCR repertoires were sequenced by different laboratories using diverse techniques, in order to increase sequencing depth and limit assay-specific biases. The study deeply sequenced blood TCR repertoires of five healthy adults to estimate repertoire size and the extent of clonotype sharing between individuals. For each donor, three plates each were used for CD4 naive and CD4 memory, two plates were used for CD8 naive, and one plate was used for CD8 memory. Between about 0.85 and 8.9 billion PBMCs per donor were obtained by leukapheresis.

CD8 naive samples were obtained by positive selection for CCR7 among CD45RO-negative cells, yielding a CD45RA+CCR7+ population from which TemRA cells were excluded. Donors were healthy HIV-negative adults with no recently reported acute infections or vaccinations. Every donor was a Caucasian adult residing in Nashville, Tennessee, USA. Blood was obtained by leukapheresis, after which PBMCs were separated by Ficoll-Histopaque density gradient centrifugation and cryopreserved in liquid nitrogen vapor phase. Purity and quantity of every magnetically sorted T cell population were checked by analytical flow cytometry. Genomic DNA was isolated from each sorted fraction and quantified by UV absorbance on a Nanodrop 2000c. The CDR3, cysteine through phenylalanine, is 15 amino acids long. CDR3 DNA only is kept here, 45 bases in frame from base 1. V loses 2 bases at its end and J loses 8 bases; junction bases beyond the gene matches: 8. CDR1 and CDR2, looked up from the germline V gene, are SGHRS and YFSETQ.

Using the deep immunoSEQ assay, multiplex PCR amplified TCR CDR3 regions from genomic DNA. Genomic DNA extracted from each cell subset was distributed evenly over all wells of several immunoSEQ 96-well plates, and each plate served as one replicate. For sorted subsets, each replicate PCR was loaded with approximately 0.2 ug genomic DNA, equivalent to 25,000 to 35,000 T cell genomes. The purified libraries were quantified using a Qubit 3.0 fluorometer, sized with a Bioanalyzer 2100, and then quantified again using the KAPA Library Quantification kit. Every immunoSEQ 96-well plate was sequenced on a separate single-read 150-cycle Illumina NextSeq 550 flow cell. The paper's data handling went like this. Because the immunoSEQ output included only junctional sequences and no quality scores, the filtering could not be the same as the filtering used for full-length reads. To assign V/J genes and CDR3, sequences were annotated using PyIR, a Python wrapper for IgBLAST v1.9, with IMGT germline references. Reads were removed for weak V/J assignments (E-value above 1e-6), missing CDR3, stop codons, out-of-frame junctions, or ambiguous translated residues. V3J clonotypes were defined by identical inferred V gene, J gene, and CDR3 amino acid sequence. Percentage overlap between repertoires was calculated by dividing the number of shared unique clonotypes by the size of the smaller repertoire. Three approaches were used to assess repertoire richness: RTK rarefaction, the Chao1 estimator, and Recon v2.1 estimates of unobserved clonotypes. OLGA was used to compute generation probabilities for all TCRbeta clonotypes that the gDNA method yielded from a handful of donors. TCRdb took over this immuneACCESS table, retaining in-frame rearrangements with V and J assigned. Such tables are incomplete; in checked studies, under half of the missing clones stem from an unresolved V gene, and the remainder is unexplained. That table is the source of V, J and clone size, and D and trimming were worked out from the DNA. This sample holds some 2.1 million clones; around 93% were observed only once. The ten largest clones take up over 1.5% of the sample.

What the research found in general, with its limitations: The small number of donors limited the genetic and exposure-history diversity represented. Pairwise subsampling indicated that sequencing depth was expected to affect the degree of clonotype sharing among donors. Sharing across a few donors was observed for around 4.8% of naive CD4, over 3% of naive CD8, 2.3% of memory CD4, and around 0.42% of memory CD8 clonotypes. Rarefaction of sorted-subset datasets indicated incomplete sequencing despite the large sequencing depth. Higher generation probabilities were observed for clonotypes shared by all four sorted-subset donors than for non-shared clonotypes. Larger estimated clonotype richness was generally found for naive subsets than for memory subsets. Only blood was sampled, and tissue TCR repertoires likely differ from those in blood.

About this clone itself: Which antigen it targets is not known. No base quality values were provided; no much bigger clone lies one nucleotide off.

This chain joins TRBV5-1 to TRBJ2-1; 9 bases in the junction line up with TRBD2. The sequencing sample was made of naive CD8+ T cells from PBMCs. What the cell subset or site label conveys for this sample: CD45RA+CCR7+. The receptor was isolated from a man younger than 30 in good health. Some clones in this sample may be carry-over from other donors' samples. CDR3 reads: CASSFTGGRGHEQFF. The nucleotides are TGCGCCAGCAGCTTCACTGGCGGGAGGGGACATGAGCAGTTCTTC.